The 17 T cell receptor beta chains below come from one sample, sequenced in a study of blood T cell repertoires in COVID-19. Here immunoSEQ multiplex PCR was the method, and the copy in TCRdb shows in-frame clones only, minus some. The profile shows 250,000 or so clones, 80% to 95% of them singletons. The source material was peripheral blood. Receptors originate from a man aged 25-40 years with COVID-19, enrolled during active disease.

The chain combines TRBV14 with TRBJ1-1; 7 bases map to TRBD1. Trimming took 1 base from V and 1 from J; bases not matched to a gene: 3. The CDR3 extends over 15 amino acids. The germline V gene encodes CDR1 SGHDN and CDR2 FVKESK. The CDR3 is CASSQARTGNTEAFF. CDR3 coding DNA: TGTGCCAGCAGCCAAGCCAGGACAGGGAACACTGAAGCTTTCTTT. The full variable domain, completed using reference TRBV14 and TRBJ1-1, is EAGVTQFPSHSVIEKGQTVTLRCDPISGHDNLYWYRRVMGKEIKFLLHFVKESKQDESGMPNNRFLAERTGGTYSTLKVQPAELEDSGVYFCASSQARTGNTEAFFGQGTRLTVV.

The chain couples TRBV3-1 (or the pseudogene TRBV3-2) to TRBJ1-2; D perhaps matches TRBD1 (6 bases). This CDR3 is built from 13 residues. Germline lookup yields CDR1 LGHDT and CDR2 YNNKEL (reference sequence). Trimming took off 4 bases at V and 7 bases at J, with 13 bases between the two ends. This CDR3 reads CASSPLQGSGYTF. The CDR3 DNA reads TGTGCCAGCAGCCCTTTACAGGGTTCTGGCTACACCTTC.

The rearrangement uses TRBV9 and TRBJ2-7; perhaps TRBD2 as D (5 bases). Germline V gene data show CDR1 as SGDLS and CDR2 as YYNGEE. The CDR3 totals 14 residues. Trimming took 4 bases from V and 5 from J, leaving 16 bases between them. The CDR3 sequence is CASSLGLGVNEQYF. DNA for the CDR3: TGTGCCAGCAGCCTAGGACTCGGGGTGAACGAGCAGTACTTC.

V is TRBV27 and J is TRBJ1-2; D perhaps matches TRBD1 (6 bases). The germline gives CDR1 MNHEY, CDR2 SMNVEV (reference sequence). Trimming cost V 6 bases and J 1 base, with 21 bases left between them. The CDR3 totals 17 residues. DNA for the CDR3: TGTGCCAGCAGCTCCCCGGTGAGGGGGGGCGTTAACTATGGCTACACCTTC. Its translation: CASSSPVRGGVNYGYTF.

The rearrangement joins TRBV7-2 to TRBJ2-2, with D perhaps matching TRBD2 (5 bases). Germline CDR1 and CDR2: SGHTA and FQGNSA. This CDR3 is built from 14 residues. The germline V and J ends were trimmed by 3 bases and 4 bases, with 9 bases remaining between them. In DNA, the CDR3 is TGTGCCAGCAGCTTTGGTCTAGCCACCGGGGAGCTGTTTTTT. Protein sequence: CASSFGLATGELFF.

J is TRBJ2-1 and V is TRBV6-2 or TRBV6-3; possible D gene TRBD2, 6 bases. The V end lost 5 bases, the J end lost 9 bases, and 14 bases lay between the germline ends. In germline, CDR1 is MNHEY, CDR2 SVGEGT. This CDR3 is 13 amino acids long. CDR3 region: CASSIGSISEQFF. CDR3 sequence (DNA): TGTGCCAGCAGTATCGGGAGTATATCTGAGCAGTTCTTC.

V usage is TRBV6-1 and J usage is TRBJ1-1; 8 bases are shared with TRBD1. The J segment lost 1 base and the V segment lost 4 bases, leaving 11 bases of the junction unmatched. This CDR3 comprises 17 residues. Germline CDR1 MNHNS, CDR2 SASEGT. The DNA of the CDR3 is TGTGCCAGCAGTGGGGAGGGTTTTGGGACAGGGAACACTGAAGCTTTCTTT. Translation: CASSGEGFGTGNTEAFF.

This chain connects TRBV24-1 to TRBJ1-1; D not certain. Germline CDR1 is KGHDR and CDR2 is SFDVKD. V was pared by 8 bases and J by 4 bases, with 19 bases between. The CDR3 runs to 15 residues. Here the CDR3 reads CATTIVDSGGTEAFF. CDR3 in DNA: TGTGCCACCACTATAGTTGACTCCGGAGGCACTGAAGCTTTCTTT.

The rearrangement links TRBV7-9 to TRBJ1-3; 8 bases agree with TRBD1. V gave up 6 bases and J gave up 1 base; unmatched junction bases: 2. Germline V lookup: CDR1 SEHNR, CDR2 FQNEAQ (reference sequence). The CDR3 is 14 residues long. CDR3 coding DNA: TGTGCCAGCAGTGACAGGGGATCTGGAAACACCATATATTTT. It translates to CASSDRGSGNTIYF. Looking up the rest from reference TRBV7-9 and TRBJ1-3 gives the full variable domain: DTGVSQNPRHKITKRGQNVTFRCDPISEHNRLYWYRQTLGQGPEFLTYFQNEAQLEKSRLLSDRFSAERPKGSFSTLEIQRTEQGDSAMYLCASSDRGSGNTIYFGEGSWLTVV.

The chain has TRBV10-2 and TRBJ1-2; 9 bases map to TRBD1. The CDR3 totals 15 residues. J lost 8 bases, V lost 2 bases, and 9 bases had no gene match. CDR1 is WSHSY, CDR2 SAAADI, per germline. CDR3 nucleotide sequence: TGCGCCAGCAGTGAGGAAATAACAGGGGGCTGGGGCTACACCTTC. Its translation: CASSEEITGGWGYTF.

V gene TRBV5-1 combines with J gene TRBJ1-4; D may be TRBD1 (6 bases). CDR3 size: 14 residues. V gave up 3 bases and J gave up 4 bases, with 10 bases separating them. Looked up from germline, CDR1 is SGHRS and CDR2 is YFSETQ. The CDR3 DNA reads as TGCGCCAGCAGCTCTGGGGACATTAATGAAAAACTGTTTTTT. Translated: CASSSGDINEKLFF.

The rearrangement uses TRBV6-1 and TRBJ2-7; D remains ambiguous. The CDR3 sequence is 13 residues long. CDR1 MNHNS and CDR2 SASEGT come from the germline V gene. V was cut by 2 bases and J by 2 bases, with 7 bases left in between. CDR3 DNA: TGTGCCAGCAGTGAATACAGTCCCTACGAGCAGTACTTC. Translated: CASSEYSPYEQYF.

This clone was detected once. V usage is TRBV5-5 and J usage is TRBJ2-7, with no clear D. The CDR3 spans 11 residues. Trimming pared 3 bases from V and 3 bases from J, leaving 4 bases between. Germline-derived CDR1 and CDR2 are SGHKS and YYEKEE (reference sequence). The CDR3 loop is CASSYFYEQYF. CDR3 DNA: TGTGCCAGCAGCTACTTCTACGAGCAGTACTTC.

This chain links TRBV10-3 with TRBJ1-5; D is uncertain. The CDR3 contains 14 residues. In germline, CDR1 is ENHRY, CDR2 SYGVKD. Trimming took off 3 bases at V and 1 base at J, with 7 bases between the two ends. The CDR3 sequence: CAISDGRSNQPQHF. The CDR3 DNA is TGTGCCATCAGTGACGGCAGGAGCAATCAGCCCCAGCATTTT.

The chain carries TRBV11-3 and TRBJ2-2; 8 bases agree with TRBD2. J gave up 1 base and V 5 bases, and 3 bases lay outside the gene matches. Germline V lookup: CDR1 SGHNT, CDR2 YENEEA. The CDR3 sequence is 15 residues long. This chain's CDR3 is CASSPLAGNTGELFF. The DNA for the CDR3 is TGTGCCAGCAGCCCTCTAGCGGGGAACACCGGGGAGCTGTTTTTT.

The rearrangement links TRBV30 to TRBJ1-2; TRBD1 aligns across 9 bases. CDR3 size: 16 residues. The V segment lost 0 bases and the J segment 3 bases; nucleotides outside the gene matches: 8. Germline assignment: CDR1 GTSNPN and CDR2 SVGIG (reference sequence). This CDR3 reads CAWSVTGGYKDYGYTF. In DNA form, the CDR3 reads TGTGCCTGGAGTGTGACAGGGGGGTATAAGGACTATGGCTACACCTTC. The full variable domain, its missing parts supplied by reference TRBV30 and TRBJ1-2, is SQTIHQWPATLVQPVGSPLSLECTVEGTSNPNLYWYRQAAGRGLQLLFYSVGIGQISSEVPQNLSASRPQDRQFILSSKKLLLSDSGFYLCAWSVTGGYKDYGYTFGSGTRLTVV.

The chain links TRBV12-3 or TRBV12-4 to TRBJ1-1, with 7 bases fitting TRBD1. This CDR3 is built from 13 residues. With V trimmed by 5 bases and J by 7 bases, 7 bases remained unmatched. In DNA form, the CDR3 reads TGTGCCAGCAGTGAACAGGGGTTCTTTGAAGCTTTCTTT. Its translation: CASSEQGFFEAFF.